One and the same sample provided the 5 T cell receptor beta chains below, sequenced in a study of blood T cell repertoires in COVID-19 (dated by TCRdb to about 2020). Receptor amplification or capture employed the immunoSEQ multiplex PCR assay. The table comes from immuneACCESS by way of TCRdb, which keeps in-frame sequences with V and J called. Part of the clones is missing from these tables; in studies checked, under half for an unresolved V gene and the rest for unknown reasons. Present in this sample are approximately 93,000 clones, almost 90% of which were seen just once. The ten largest clones represent around 1.9% of the sample. Sequences were obtained from peripheral blood. The receptors originated from a man aged 45-65 years with COVID-19, enrolled during active disease.

This chain joins TRBV11-2 and TRBJ2-7; weak D call: TRBD1 (5 bases). Trimming took off 4 bases at V and 3 bases at J, with 10 bases between the two ends. The CDR3 is 13 amino acids. Germline V gene sequence: CDR1 SGHAT, CDR2 FQNNGV. The CDR3: CASSSTEDYEQYF. The CDR3 DNA reads TGTGCCAGCAGCTCGACAGAAGACTACGAGCAGTACTTC.

The V gene is TRBV6-2 or TRBV6-3, the J gene TRBJ1-5; 11 bases map to TRBD1. V lost 6 bases to trimming and J lost 6 bases; unmatched junction nucleotides: 4. This CDR3 spans 14 amino acids. CDR1 MNHEY and CDR2 SVGEGT come from the germline V gene. The DNA of the CDR3 is TGTGCCAGCAGCCGGACAGGGGGCGGTCAGCCCCAGCATTTT. As protein: CASSRTGGGQPQHF.

The rearrangement uses TRBV30 and TRBJ2-7, with D hard to call. This CDR3 is built from 11 residues. The germline V gene encodes CDR1 GTSNPN and CDR2 SVGIG (reference sequence). With 1 base removed from V and 3 bases from J, the gap between germline ends came to 4 bases. The CDR3 protein is CAWSAGYEQYF. The CDR3, as DNA: TGTGCCTGGAGTGCCGGCTACGAGCAGTACTTC.

The V gene is TRBV19, the J gene TRBJ1-2; a weak D match, TRBD1 (5 bases). V was trimmed by 6 bases and J by 0 bases, leaving 11 bases between them. Looked up from germline, CDR1 is LNHDA and CDR2 is SQIVND (reference sequence). The CDR3 runs 14 residues. The CDR3 region is CASSIGGTNYGYTF. The CDR3 DNA is TGTGCCAGTAGCATCGGGGGAACTAACTATGGCTACACCTTC.

The V call is TRBV12-3 or TRBV12-4, the J call TRBJ2-1; perhaps TRBD2 as D (5 bases). Between the trimmed V and J ends, which lost 6 bases and 7 bases, there was a span of 7 bases. The CDR3 has 11 residues. The CDR3 spells CASRRVNEQFF. DNA for the CDR3: TGTGCCAGCAGGAGGGTTAATGAGCAGTTCTTC.